What follows are 21 T cell receptor beta chains derived from one specimen sequenced in a study of blood T cell repertoires in COVID-19. Clones were read by immunoSEQ multiplex PCR, and TCRdb kept only the in-frame ones, dropping some. The sample gives 250,000 or so clones, 65% to 85% of which show up once; about 3.5% is in the top ten. The sample comprised PBMCs or T cells enriched from blood (not recorded which). All receptors derive from a man between 45 and 60 years old who had recovered from COVID-19.

V is TRBV25-1 and J is TRBJ1-2, with D unresolved. Germline-derived CDR1 and CDR2 are MGHDK and SYGVNS. The V gene lost 8 bases and the J gene lost 0 bases, with 10 bases spanning the gap. The CDR3 contains 13 residues. CDR3: CASSTGANYGYTF. CDR3 bases: TGTGCCAGCTCGACCGGGGCTAACTATGGCTACACCTTC.

The chain carries TRBV3-1 (or the pseudogene TRBV3-2) and TRBJ1-2; no definite D call. The germline V gene encodes CDR1 LGHDT and CDR2 YNNKEL (reference sequence). V lost 0 bases to trimming and J lost 8 bases, with 10 bases between them. CDR3 length: 13 residues. Here the CDR3 reads CASSQDRSSGYTF. In DNA form, the CDR3 reads TGTGCCAGCAGCCAAGACAGGTCCTCCGGCTACACCTTC.

The V and J genes are TRBV18 and TRBJ1-2, with 8 bases fitting TRBD1. Germline trimming cut 6 bases from V and 1 base from J; bases unmatched to any gene: 7. Germline V lookup: CDR1 KGHSH, CDR2 LQKENI. The CDR3 contains 15 residues. CDR3 in DNA: TGTGCCAGCTCCCCAAGGACAGGGAATAACTATGGCTACACCTTC. It yields the protein CASSPRTGNNYGYTF.

The chain combines TRBV6-5 with TRBJ2-3, with 8 positions matching TRBD1. CDR1 is MNHEY, CDR2 SVGAGI, per germline. J lost 8 bases, V lost 6 bases, and 7 bases had no gene match. This CDR3 has 13 amino acids. The CDR3: CASRETGEGTQYF. The CDR3 DNA reads as TGTGCCAGCAGAGAGACAGGGGAAGGTACGCAGTATTTT.

This chain uses TRBV6-2 or TRBV6-3 with TRBJ2-7, with TRBD1 identical over 7 bases. Germline trimming cut 0 bases from V and 9 bases from J; bases unmatched to any gene: 20. Germline CDR1 reads MNHEY; CDR2 reads SVGEGT. This CDR3 region has 18 residues. The CDR3 nucleotides read TGTGCCAGCAGTTACTCGAGTCCCCGCCCGACAGGGAAGTCAGGGCAGTACTTC. Protein sequence: CASSYSSPRPTGKSGQYF.

The chain couples TRBV19 to TRBJ2-1, with D perhaps matching TRBD2 (5 bases). This CDR3 spans 15 amino acids. Trimming stripped 9 bases from V and 7 bases from J, with 22 bases between. Per the germline V gene, CDR1 is LNHDA and CDR2 is SQIVND (reference sequence). CDR3 protein: CASSPGSLAWNEQFF. CDR3 coding DNA: TGTGCCAGCTCCCCGGGTAGTCTAGCATGGAATGAGCAGTTCTTC.

This clone has just one count. The gene calls are TRBV15 and TRBJ1-2; D possibly corresponds to TRBD1 (6 bases). Trimming pared 0 bases from V and 3 bases from J, leaving 20 bases between. Germline assignment: CDR1 LNHNV and CDR2 YYDKDF (reference sequence). The CDR3 has 18 amino acids. CDR3 region: CATSRDKKRGQWDYGYTF. DNA for the CDR3: TGTGCCACCAGCAGAGATAAGAAGAGAGGACAGTGGGACTATGGCTACACCTTC.

The genes are TRBV28 and TRBJ2-7; D may be TRBD2 (5 bases). V dropped 3 bases and J dropped 1 base, with 13 bases sitting between them. Germline-derived CDR1 and CDR2 are MDHEN and SYDVKM. CDR3 length: 15 residues. The CDR3 DNA is TGTGCCAGCAGTTTCGGGGTGGTGGGTTCCTACGAGCAGTACTTC. As protein: CASSFGVVGSYEQYF.

The chain combines TRBV29-1 with TRBJ2-7; 13 bases are shared with TRBD2. Germline V gene lookup returns CDR1 SQVTM and CDR2 ANQGSEA. With V trimmed by 7 bases and J by 6 bases, 9 bases remained unmatched. The CDR3 is 14 amino acids. DNA of the CDR3: TGCAGCGCCAAACTAGCGGGGGGGCCAGGCGAGCAGTACTTC. Translated, it gives CSAKLAGGPGEQYF.

The V and J genes are TRBV5-5 and TRBJ2-3; D not certain. Trimming removed 2 bases from V and 0 bases from J, with 13 bases in between. The CDR3 contains 16 residues. CDR1 is SGHKS, CDR2 YYEKEE, per germline (reference sequence). This CDR3 is CASSFLTLASTDTQYF. CDR3 bases: TGTGCCAGCAGCTTTTTGACTCTTGCTAGCACAGATACGCAGTATTTT.

This chain uses TRBV4-3 with TRBJ2-3, with D perhaps matching TRBD1 (5 bases). Germline V gene sequence: CDR1 LGHNA, CDR2 YSLEER. V lost 11 bases, J lost 7 bases, and 16 bases lay in between. The CDR3 totals 12 residues. The CDR3: CAPNFGHHTQYF. The CDR3 nucleotides are TGCGCCCCTAATTTCGGACACCATACGCAGTATTTT.

The chain has TRBV7-9 and TRBJ2-1, with a tentative D call TRBD1 (5 bases). CDR1 SEHNR and CDR2 FQNEAQ come from the germline V gene (reference sequence). The CDR3 length is 18 residues. The germline V and J ends were trimmed by 4 bases and 6 bases, with 25 bases remaining between them. Here the CDR3 DNA reads TGTGCCAGCAGCTCATTCCCCCGACCAGGGCGCGTAAGCAATGAGCAGTTCTTC. It specifies CASSSFPRPGRVSNEQFF. The full variable domain, in which reference TRBV7-9 and TRBJ2-1 provide the parts outside the CDR3, is DTGVSQNPRHKITKRGQNVTFRCDPISEHNRLYWYRQTLGQGPEFLTYFQNEAQLEKSRLLSDRFSAERPKGSFSTLEIQRTEQGDSAMYLCASSSFPRPGRVSNEQFFGPGTRLTVL.

The chain is built from TRBV13 and TRBJ2-5, with D unresolved. CDR3 length equals 13 residues. V gave up 0 bases and J gave up 5 bases, with 7 bases separating them. Germline V CDR1 and CDR2: PRHDT, FYEKMQ (reference sequence). The CDR3 DNA reads TGTGCCAGCAGCTTAGGGCAGGATGAGACCCAGTACTTC. This gives the protein CASSLGQDETQYF. Complete variable domain (other parts from reference TRBV13 and TRBJ2-5): AAGVIQSPRHLIKEKRETATLKCYPIPRHDTVYWYQQGPGQDPQFLISFYEKMQSDKGSIPDRFSAQQFSDYHSELNMSSLELGDSALYFCASSLGQDETQYFGPGTRLLVL.

The rearrangement links TRBV11-1 to TRBJ2-1; D is undetermined. CDR3 length: 15 residues. Germline V gene sequence: CDR1 SGHAT, CDR2 FQDESV (reference sequence). Trimming cost V 4 bases and J 0 bases, with 10 bases left between them. CDR3 nucleotides: TGTGCCAGCAGCTCCTTTATCCGCTCCTACAATGAGCAGTTCTTC. Its translation: CASSSFIRSYNEQFF.

The chain combines TRBV7-2 with TRBJ2-7; weak D call: TRBD2 (6 bases). V lost 5 bases and J lost 6, with 8 bases in between. Per the germline V gene, CDR1 is SGHTA and CDR2 is FQGNSA. CDR3 length: 11 amino acids. The CDR3 DNA is TGTGCCAGCAGCCCCGGGGGCGAGCAGTACTTC. Translating it yields CASSPGGEQYF.

In DNA, the CDR3 is TGTGCCAGCAGCCCGATCTGGGGGGCCTACAATGAGCAGTTCTTC. Translating gives CASSPIWGAYNEQFF. The chain is built from TRBV11-2 and TRBJ2-1, with D maybe TRBD2 (6 bases). Trimming took 5 bases from V and 2 from J, leaving 13 bases between them. The length of the CDR3 is 15 residues. Germline assignment: CDR1 SGHAT and CDR2 FQNNGV.

The chain is built from TRBV4-1 and TRBJ1-2; possibly TRBD1 for D (5 bases). The CDR3 is made up of 18 amino acids. Trimming removed 0 bases from V and 4 bases from J, with 21 bases in between. Germline CDR1 and CDR2: MGHRA and YSYEKL. Here the CDR3 DNA reads TGCGCCAGCAGCCAAGATCGAATGGGGGGAGCTATCAGCTATGGCTACACCTTC. Amino acid sequence: CASSQDRMGGAISYGYTF.

This clone was seen many times. V and J are TRBV23-1 and TRBJ2-1; 7 nucleotides line up with TRBD2. TRBV23-1 is recorded as an ORF, its role being uncertain. The CDR3 has 17 residues. Trimming at V came to 0 bases and at J to 9 bases, leaving 14 bases not matched to a gene. The CDR3: CASSQSLPRIGGGEQFF. In DNA form, the CDR3 reads TGCGCCAGCAGTCAATCCTTGCCCAGGATTGGGGGGGGTGAGCAGTTCTTC.

This chain connects TRBV27 to TRBJ2-3; 10 nucleotides agree with TRBD2. The trim removed 7 bases at V and 1 base at J, leaving 8 bases unmatched. Germline V gives CDR1 MNHEY, CDR2 SMNVEV (reference sequence). CDR3 length: 16 amino acids. For the CDR3, the DNA is TGTGCCAGCATCAAGGGCGGGACTAGCGGCACAGATACGCAGTATTTT. It encodes CASIKGGTSGTDTQYF.

This sequence joins TRBV24-1 and TRBJ2-1, with D possibly being TRBD2 (6 bases). The CDR3 has 16 amino acids. Trimming removed 2 bases from V and 4 bases from J, with 14 bases in between. The germline V gene encodes CDR1 KGHDR and CDR2 SFDVKD. This CDR3 reads CATSDSQNSGYNEQFF. The CDR3 DNA follows: TGTGCCACCAGTGATTCCCAAAATAGCGGATACAATGAGCAGTTCTTC.

The rearrangement joins TRBV12-3 or TRBV12-4 to TRBJ2-1; no clear D. Deletions cut 2 bases from V and 10 bases from J, with 6 bases between. This CDR3 spans 11 amino acids. CDR3: CASSLMREQFF. The CDR3 nucleotides are TGTGCCAGCAGTTTAATGAGGGAGCAGTTCTTC.